This T cell receptor beta chain stems from a study of cytomegalovirus exposure and HLA in healthy donors. Regarding the study as a whole: The authors listed 150 or so TCR beta chains as cytomegalovirus-associated. Productive status was seen about 90% or about 30% of the time for most TCR beta V segments in an earlier analysis. By a later analysis, the bulk of CMV-associated TCR beta chains appeared HLA-restricted. TRBV6-2, TRBV6-3 and other indistinguishable V segments were excluded.

V lost 1 base, J lost 2 bases, and 6 bases stayed unmatched. CDR1 and CDR2 from the germline V gene are LNHDA and SQIVND (reference sequence). There are 16 residues in the CDR3. Concerning this clone itself: As yet, its antigen is unknown.

This PCR relied on a set of 60 Vbeta primers and 13 Jbeta primers. Here immunoSEQ multiplex PCR was the method, and the copy in TCRdb shows in-frame clones only, minus some. The table lists 190,000 or so clones, approximately 83% of them singletons, with 0.08% to 0.1% in the top ten. The gene calls are TRBV19 and TRBJ2-7; 9 nucleotides align to TRBD1. This sequence originates from a boy under 10 years old in good health and CMV-seronegative. The sequenced material came from PBMCs. CDR3 nucleotides: TGTGCCAGTAGTATAGCGGTTTGGACAGGGGCCTACGAGCAGTACTTC. This codes for CASSIAVWTGAYEQYF.